What follows describes a single T cell receptor (beta chain). This sample was included in a study of blood T cell repertoires in COVID-19. Study overall: Sites across the United States, Italy and Spain contributed samples from acute and convalescent COVID-19. Sources were T cells, B-cell-depleted T cells, or PBMCs; the material itself was cDNA or gDNA.

How the authors handled the data: Reference gene primer amplification gave nucleated cell count estimates. The data were produced by immunoSEQ multiplex PCR, yet TCRdb's version contains in-frame clones alone and is incomplete. V and J calls plus clone size are reproduced from that table; the DNA served to infer D and trimming. Altogether approximately 140,000 clones are present, about nine tenths being singletons, with the ten largest covering around 4.6%. This CDR3 contains 13 residues. With 5 bases removed from V and 2 bases from J, the gap between germline ends came to 10 bases. The V gene's germline CDR1 is MNHEY and CDR2 SVGEGT.

The sample consisted of peripheral blood. The chain links TRBV6-2 or TRBV6-3 to TRBJ2-7; weak D call: TRBD1 (5 bases). This clonotype was sampled from a woman aged 60-75 years with active or convalescent COVID-19. CDR3 DNA sequence: TGTGCCAGCAGTAGGTCGGACACCTACGAGCAGTACTTC. This gives the protein CASSRSDTYEQYF.